Listed here are 23 T cell receptor beta chains from one sample, sequenced in a study of blood T cells in healthy people across ages (dated by TCRdb to 2015 to 2017). The library was built by means of 5' RACE. The listed sequencing device is Illumina HiSeq 2500. A second PCR of roughly 7 to 11 cycles was performed with a sample-barcoded 5' primer and a J-beta primer mix. In-frame beta chains were kept once TCRdb had trimmed the public reads at Q25 with fastp and called clones with MiXCR. Rows matching on CDR3 protein sequence are summarized as one entry with the most common DNA and genes. Here the sample has approximately 1.5 million distinct CDR3 sequences; less than 45% occur a single time. Jointly, the top ten make up roughly 3.7% of the sample. What was sequenced was blood. The receptors come from a woman in her late teens or twenties in good health.

The chain is built from TRBV4-3 and TRBJ1-6; D is unclear. The CDR3 spans 16 residues. The germline V gene encodes CDR1 LGHNA and CDR2 YSLEER. V was clipped by 0 bases and J by 0 bases, with 6 bases between them. CDR3 amino acids: CASSQDLSSYNSPLHF. In DNA form, the CDR3 reads TGCGCCAGCAGCCAAGATTTGAGCTCCTATAATTCACCCCTCCACTTT.

This chain uses TRBV20-1 with TRBJ2-5; D uncertain. The CDR3 covers 16 residues. The germline V gene encodes CDR1 DFQATT and CDR2 SNEGSKA (reference sequence). Deletions cut 6 bases from V and 11 bases from J, with 31 bases between. CDR3 in amino acids: CSAKALGPLNYNEQYF. CDR3 DNA: TGCAGTGCCAAGGCCCTCGGACCCCTCAACTACAATGAGCAGTACTTC.

Of note for this clonotype: The junction shows a germline mismatch at one end, possibly a read error. This rearrangement joins TRBV7-2 to TRBJ2-1; 12 positions match TRBD2. The germline CDR1 and CDR2 sequences are SGHTA and FQGNSA. This CDR3 has 17 residues. Here the CDR3 reads CASSYLAGGLSYKEQFF. The CDR3 coding sequence is TGTGCCAGCAGCTACCTAGCGGGGGGGCTCTCCTACAAGGAGCAGTTCTTC.

This clonotype was seen once. The chain recombines TRBV5-1 with TRBJ2-2; D is uncertain. The V gene lost 0 bases and the J gene lost 6 bases, with 15 bases spanning the gap. Looked up from germline, CDR1 is SGHRS and CDR2 is YFSETQ. The CDR3 runs 16 residues. DNA for the CDR3: TGCGCCAGCAGCTTGGTGATAGGTGGTGGTCCCGGGGAGCTGTTTTTT. This codes for CASSLVIGGGPGELFF.

The chain combines TRBV4-3 with TRBJ1-2, with D possibly being TRBD1 (6 bases). The CDR3 extends over 19 amino acids. The V gene's germline CDR1 is LGHNA and CDR2 YSLEER. V dropped 0 bases and J dropped 6 bases, with 26 bases sitting between them. The CDR3, as DNA: TGCGCCAGCAGCCAAGATGTAATATTACGGGCAGGGGCCCGGGATGGCTACACCTTC. Residues: CASSQDVILRAGARDGYTF.

The chain recombines TRBV15 with TRBJ2-1; no firm D call. The DNA end is a closer match to TRBJ2-7, so the J assignment may be wrong. The CDR3 runs to 15 residues. Germline lookup yields CDR1 LNHNV and CDR2 YYDKDF (reference sequence). The CDR3 protein is CATRLTASSYNEQYF. CDR3 in DNA: TGTGCCACCAGGCTGACTGCCAGCTCCTACAATGAGCAGTACTTC.

This clonotype appeared a few times. The chain joins TRBV3-1 to TRBJ2-7; either TRBD1 or TRBD2 may supply D (5 bases each). V was cut by 1 base and J by 0 bases, with 10 bases left in between. Germline-derived CDR1 and CDR2 are LGHDT and YNNKEL (reference sequence). This CDR3 is 15 amino acids long. This CDR3 is CASSQGAGASYEQYF. The CDR3 nucleotides read TGTGCCAGCAGCCAAGGGGCCGGGGCCTCCTACGAGCAGTACTTC.

CDR3 region: CASSWDPGFGAKNIQYF. DNA of the CDR3: TGTGCCAGCAGCTGGGACCCAGGGTTTGGAGCCAAAAACATTCAGTACTTC. The chain is built from TRBV12-3 or TRBV12-4 and TRBJ2-4; the D call may be TRBD1 or TRBD2 (5 bases each). The CDR3 loop spans 17 amino acids. The V end lost 6 bases, the J end lost 0 bases, and 18 bases lay between the germline ends.

V usage is TRBV20-1 and J usage is TRBJ2-2; D remains unclear. Germline CDR1 and CDR2: DFQATT and SNEGSKA (reference sequence). V was clipped by 2 bases and J by 7 bases, with 11 bases between them. The CDR3 has 13 residues. As DNA, the CDR3 is TGCAGTGCTAGACCCAACCCCGACGGGGAGCTGTTTTTT. This gives the protein CSARPNPDGELFF.

This clonotype turned up a few times. V usage is TRBV4-2 and J usage is TRBJ1-2; 7 bases align to TRBD1. There are 15 residues in the CDR3. Per the germline V gene, CDR1 is LGHNA and CDR2 is YNFKEQ. The J segment lost 5 bases and the V segment lost 3 bases, leaving 9 bases of the junction unmatched. The CDR3 sequence: CASSQLGQEFYGYTF. The CDR3 nucleotides are TGTGCCAGCAGCCAGTTAGGACAGGAGTTTTATGGCTACACCTTC.

This clonotype was observed a few times. This sequence joins TRBV9 and TRBJ2-7, with 7 positions matching TRBD2. This CDR3 is built from 16 residues. Germline V gene sequence: CDR1 SGDLS, CDR2 YYNGEE. The J segment lost 0 bases and the V segment lost 0 bases, leaving 6 bases of the junction unmatched. CDR3 in amino acids: CASSVGPAGSSYEQYF. CDR3 nucleotide sequence: TGTGCCAGCAGCGTAGGCCCAGCGGGGAGCTCCTACGAGCAGTACTTC.

The CDR3 spells CASSDGRFQPQHF. The CDR3 bases are TGTGCCAGCAGTGATGGGAGGTTCCAGCCCCAGCATTTT. This chain uses TRBV6-1 with TRBJ1-5, with D hard to call. V lost 3 bases to trimming and J lost 7 bases, with 10 bases between them. Germline V CDR1 and CDR2: MNHNS, SASEGT. This CDR3 is built from 13 residues.

The V gene is TRBV7-9, the J gene TRBJ1-1, with D unresolved. The length of the CDR3 is 13 residues. Germline values: CDR1 SEHNR, CDR2 FQNEAQ (reference sequence). Trimming pared 5 bases from V and 4 bases from J, leaving 11 bases between. As DNA, the CDR3 is TGTGCCAGCAGCCGAACGTTCAGCACTGAAGCTTTCTTT. Protein product: CASSRTFSTEAFF. The full variable domain, in which reference TRBV7-9 and TRBJ1-1 provide the parts outside the CDR3, is DTGVSQNPRHKITKRGQNVTFRCDPISEHNRLYWYRQTLGQGPEFLTYFQNEAQLEKSRLLSDRFSAERPKGSFSTLEIQRTEQGDSAMYLCASSRTFSTEAFFGQGTRLTVV.

This clonotype was recorded a few times. This sequence joins TRBV6-2 or TRBV6-3 and TRBJ2-1, with 12 bases fitting TRBD2. CDR3 length: 17 amino acids. After removal of 4 bases from V and 12 bases from J, the junction contained 16 bases not matched to a gene. The germline gives CDR1 MNHEY, CDR2 SVGEGT. For the CDR3, the DNA is TGTGCCAGCAGTTTCAGGCCGGTGGCTAGCGGGAGGGCCATGCAGTTCTTC. Protein product: CASSFRPVASGRAMQFF.

This clonotype was observed at least ten times. The chain has TRBV6-5 and TRBJ2-1; the match to TRBD2 covers 10 bases. Germline CDR1 is MNHEY and CDR2 is SVGAGI. The J segment lost 4 bases and the V segment lost 2 bases, leaving 11 bases of the junction unmatched. This CDR3 region has 18 residues. DNA of the CDR3: TGTGCCAGCAGTTACCTAGCGGGAGCGAGGGGATCGTACAATGAGCAGTTCTTC. As protein: CASSYLAGARGSYNEQFF.

The V gene is TRBV28, the J gene TRBJ2-3, with 11 bases lining up with TRBD2. Germline V lookup: CDR1 MDHEN, CDR2 SYDVKM. The CDR3 is made up of 14 amino acids. V lost 6 bases to trimming and J lost 5 bases; unmatched junction nucleotides: 4. CDR3 amino acids: CASRTTSGRDTQYF. Written as DNA, the CDR3 is TGTGCCAGCAGAACTACTAGCGGGAGAGATACGCAGTATTTT.

This clonotype has at least ten counts. V is TRBV29-1 and J is TRBJ2-5; possible D gene TRBD1, 6 bases. V lost 6 bases and J lost 2, with 10 bases in between. Germline values: CDR1 SQVTM, CDR2 ANQGSEA. This CDR3 spans 12 amino acids. In DNA, the CDR3 is TGCAGCGTCGGACAGACACAAGAGACCCAGTACTTC. It is translated as CSVGQTQETQYF.

This chain connects TRBV27 to TRBJ2-1; 9 bases agree with TRBD2. This CDR3 has 15 residues. From germline, CDR1 is MNHEY and CDR2 SMNVEV (reference sequence). V lost 6 bases, J lost 3 bases, and 6 bases stayed unmatched. Here the CDR3 reads CASRGGGAIYNEQFF. The CDR3 DNA reads as TGTGCCAGCAGGGGCGGGGGGGCCATCTACAATGAGCAGTTCTTC.

This clonotype was recorded a few times. The genes are TRBV6-1 and TRBJ1-1; 8 nucleotides match TRBD1. The junction had 4 bases not matched to a gene; V was cut back by 2 bases and J by 5 bases. The CDR3 consists of 14 residues. Germline CDR1 and CDR2: MNHNS and SASEGT. The CDR3 reads CASSERTGRTEAFF. DNA for the CDR3: TGTGCCAGCAGTGAAAGGACAGGGCGAACTGAAGCTTTCTTT.

The rearrangement uses TRBV27 and TRBJ1-4; no clear D. The CDR3 spans 14 residues. Trimming pared 3 bases from V and 8 bases from J, leaving 13 bases between. The germline gives CDR1 MNHEY, CDR2 SMNVEV (reference sequence). CDR3 in DNA: TGTGCCAGCAGTTTCGTAGGCGGTAAGGAAAAACTGTTTTTT. Protein sequence: CASSFVGGKEKLFF.

This chain joins TRBV7-9 and TRBJ1-2, with 8 bases fitting TRBD1. V shed 5 bases, J shed 6 bases, and the junction held 8 bases outside the gene matches. This CDR3 contains 14 residues. CDR1 and CDR2 (germline): SEHNR, FQNEAQ (reference sequence). CDR3 coding DNA: TGTGCCAGCAGCGTAGGGGGGACAGGAGATGGCTACACCTTC. Translation gives CASSVGGTGDGYTF.

This clonotype was seen a handful of times. The chain combines TRBV20-1 with TRBJ2-7; possible D gene TRBD2, 6 bases. The CDR3 is 14 residues long. Trimming removed 5 bases at V and 1 base at J, with 15 bases between. CDR1 is DFQATT and CDR2 is SNEGSKA in the germline V gene (reference sequence). The CDR3 protein is CSAPEGLSSYEQYF. The CDR3 coding sequence is TGCAGTGCTCCGGAGGGCCTGAGTTCCTACGAGCAGTACTTC.

This chain connects TRBV15 to TRBJ2-3; a weak D match, TRBD2 (6 bases). The CDR3 extends over 17 amino acids. Germline V lookup: CDR1 LNHNV, CDR2 YYDKDF (reference sequence). The V end was cut by 1 base, the J end by 1 base, with 15 bases between. CDR3 region: CATSRGLSGLGTDTQYF. The CDR3 DNA sequence: TGTGCCACCAGCAGAGGCCTTAGCGGTTTGGGCACAGATACGCAGTATTTT.